What follows are 28 T cell receptor beta chains derived from one specimen sequenced in a study of T cell responses to AZD1222 COVID-19 vaccine. Method: immunoSEQ multiplex PCR; TCRdb's copy keeps in-frame clones and lacks some. The profile shows about 140,000 clones, more than 80% of them singletons. This specimen consisted of peripheral blood, obtained on day 0 of MenACWY control vaccination. These receptors were obtained from an adult in good health.

CDR3 loop: CAISSQGRNYGYTF. CDR3 bases: TGTGCCATCAGCTCACAGGGTCGGAACTATGGCTACACCTTC. The chain uses TRBV10-3 and TRBJ1-2, with D possibly being TRBD1 (6 bases). In germline, CDR1 is ENHRY, CDR2 SYGVKD. V was shortened by 6 bases and J by 2 bases, with 13 bases between the two germline ends. The CDR3 consists of 14 residues.

The rearrangement links TRBV5-6 to TRBJ2-2; 7 bases are shared with TRBD1. Losses at the gene ends were 3 bases for V and 6 bases for J; bases not matched to a gene: 8. Germline values: CDR1 SGHDT, CDR2 YYEEEE. This CDR3 is built from 15 residues. The CDR3 loop is CASSWRGQGAGELFF. Here the CDR3 DNA reads TGTGCCAGCAGCTGGCGCGGCCAGGGGGCCGGGGAGCTGTTTTTT.

The chain uses TRBV11-2 and TRBJ1-6; TRBD1 might be the D (5 bases). Trimming stripped 5 bases from V and 5 bases from J, with 13 bases between. The CDR3 runs 15 residues. Germline CDR1 is SGHAT and CDR2 is FQNNGV. This chain's CDR3 is CASSMNGAHNSPLHF. CDR3 DNA sequence: TGTGCCAGCAGCATGAACGGGGCTCATAATTCACCCCTCCACTTT.

V and J are TRBV5-5 and TRBJ2-5, with D unclear. The CDR3 is 15 amino acids. The ends were cut back, 0 bases at V and 5 bases at J, with 14 bases in the middle. CDR1 and CDR2 from the germline V gene are SGHKS and YYEKEE (reference sequence). Here the CDR3 reads CASSLDGGVGETQYF. CDR3 nucleotide sequence: TGTGCCAGCAGCTTGGATGGCGGCGTCGGGGAGACCCAGTACTTC.

The V and J genes are TRBV23-1 and TRBJ2-7, with TRBD1 matching over 9 bases. TRBV23-1 qualifies as an ORF whose function is uncertain. The CDR3 length is 18 residues. Germline trimming cut 0 bases from V and 6 bases from J; bases unmatched to any gene: 15. The CDR3 DNA reads TGCGCCAGCAGTCAATCGATAACCCCGGGACAGGGAAAGGTCGAGCAGTACTTC. It is translated as CASSQSITPGQGKVEQYF.

With respect to this clone: One end of the junction varies from germline; a read error may be responsible. This rearrangement joins TRBV5-1 to TRBJ2-3, with 11 bases matching TRBD2. The germline V gene encodes CDR1 SGHRS and CDR2 YFSETQ. This CDR3 comprises 18 residues. The CDR3 protein is CAGSPGISGGVGTDTQYF. The CDR3 bases are TGCGCCGGCAGCCCCGGTATTAGCGGGGGGGTCGGCACAGATACGCAGTATTTT.

The genes are TRBV5-4 and TRBJ2-7; D might be TRBD1 or TRBD2, each matching 5 bases. V was shortened by 3 bases and J by 4 bases, with 14 bases between the two germline ends. Looked up from germline, CDR1 is SGHNT and CDR2 is YYREEE (reference sequence). This CDR3 is built from 14 residues. This chain's CDR3 is CASSSGTQPYEQYF. The CDR3 DNA reads as TGTGCCAGCAGCTCGGGGACCCAGCCATACGAGCAGTACTTC.

The genes are TRBV28 and TRBJ2-3; TRBD2 agrees at 10 bases. CDR3 size: 16 residues. Per germline, CDR1 MDHEN and CDR2 SYDVKM. After removal of 1 base from V and 4 bases from J, the junction contained 5 bases not matched to a gene. The CDR3 region has the DNA TGTGCCAGCAGTTTATCCCTAGCGGGAGCGGCAGATACGCAGTATTTT. Translation: CASSLSLAGAADTQYF.

The V gene is TRBV5-1, the J gene TRBJ1-1; no reliable D call. The germline CDR1 and CDR2 sequences are SGHRS and YFSETQ. The CDR3 has 13 residues. V shed 2 bases and J shed 4 bases, with 9 bases lying between them. The CDR3 reads CASSLEGATEAFF. The DNA of the CDR3 is TGCGCCAGCAGCTTAGAGGGTGCCACTGAAGCTTTCTTT.

The V call is TRBV12-3 or TRBV12-4, the J call TRBJ1-1, with D possibly being TRBD1 (5 bases). Trimming stripped 8 bases from V and 3 bases from J, with 7 bases between. This CDR3 is 11 amino acids long. This CDR3 is CASLRDTEAFF. The CDR3 coding sequence is TGTGCCAGCCTCAGGGACACTGAAGCTTTCTTT.

This chain uses TRBV2 with TRBJ1-1; D unclear. Trimming removed 8 bases from V and 1 base from J, with 20 bases in between. The germline CDR1 and CDR2 sequences are SNHLY and FYNNEI. This CDR3 spans 16 amino acids. The CDR3 region has the DNA TGTGCCAGCCTTGCCGGCCGCCGCTCAGAGAACACTGAAGCTTTCTTT. Its translation is CASLAGRRSENTEAFF.

The chain uses TRBV2 and TRBJ1-5, with 12 nucleotides matching TRBD1. Germline V gene sequence: CDR1 SNHLY, CDR2 FYNNEI. V shed 6 bases and J 7 bases; nucleotides not matched to a gene: 4. The CDR3 consists of 14 residues. The CDR3 coding sequence is TGTGCCAGCAGGGGACAGGGGGCGAGGCAGCCCCAGCATTTT. Amino acids: CASRGQGARQPQHF.

This clone was seen once. The rearrangement uses TRBV27 and TRBJ2-1, with D tentatively TRBD1 or TRBD2 (5 bases each). Germline V lookup: CDR1 MNHEY, CDR2 SMNVEV (reference sequence). V was clipped by 5 bases and J by 10 bases, with 15 bases between them. The CDR3 spans 13 residues. The CDR3: CASSSWVEGEQFF. CDR3 DNA sequence: TGTGCCAGCAGTAGTTGGGTTGAGGGGGAGCAGTTCTTC.

V usage is TRBV6-7 and J usage is TRBJ2-5, with TRBD1 matching over 8 bases. TRBV6-7 is an ORF, and what it does is uncertain. With 1 base clipped from V and 0 bases from J, the junction kept 4 bases outside the gene matches. CDR3 length: 16 amino acids. CDR3 bases: TGTGCCAGCAGTTACTTCAACAGGGGGTACCAAGAGACCCAGTACTTC. Translated: CASSYFNRGYQETQYF.

The chain combines TRBV12-3 or TRBV12-4 with TRBJ1-4; 7 nucleotides line up with TRBD1. This CDR3 has 13 amino acids. With 2 bases clipped from V and 14 bases from J, the junction kept 8 bases outside the gene matches. CDR3 amino acids: CASSLRQGGELFF. CDR3 in DNA: TGTGCCAGCAGTTTAAGGCAGGGGGGAGAGCTGTTTTTT.

The rearrangement joins TRBV12-3 or TRBV12-4 to TRBJ2-3, with unresolved D. V was trimmed by 6 bases and J by 5 bases, leaving 6 bases between them. This CDR3 region has 11 residues. The CDR3 bases are TGTGCCAGCAGCCCAGAAGATACGCAGTATTTT. This codes for CASSPEDTQYF.

This chain links TRBV5-6 with TRBJ1-6; D is uncertain. Trimming left V 4 bases short and J 8 bases short, with 10 bases between. This CDR3 is built from 13 residues. The germline gives CDR1 SGHDT, CDR2 YYEEEE. In nucleotides, the CDR3 is TGTGCCAGCAGCGACACGGTTGATTCACCCCTCCACTTT. Translating gives CASSDTVDSPLHF.

J is TRBJ2-3 and V is TRBV4-1; tentative D call: TRBD1 (6 bases). CDR3 length equals 12 residues. Germline lookup yields CDR1 MGHRA and CDR2 YSYEKL. Trimming took 1 base from V and 10 from J, leaving 9 bases between them. The CDR3 loop reads CASSQVEGAQYF. The CDR3 nucleotides read TGCGCCAGCAGCCAAGTCGAGGGGGCGCAGTATTTT.

This clone was detected a few times. This chain connects TRBV4-1 to TRBJ1-1, with 7 positions matching TRBD1. The CDR3 covers 17 residues. CDR1 is MGHRA and CDR2 is YSYEKL in the germline V gene. V shed 0 bases, J shed 1 base, and the junction held 8 bases outside the gene matches. CDR3 in amino acids: CASSQEGRGQPNTEAFF. CDR3 nucleotide sequence: TGCGCCAGCAGCCAAGAAGGGAGGGGACAGCCGAACACTGAAGCTTTCTTT.

CDR3 region: CASSLWSGNGYTF. CDR3 DNA: TGTGCCAGCAGTTTATGGTCAGGGAATGGCTACACCTTC. The chain couples TRBV27 to TRBJ1-2; D may be TRBD1 (5 bases). Germline V CDR1 and CDR2: MNHEY, SMNVEV (reference sequence). The V end lost 1 base, the J end lost 6 bases, and 9 bases lay between the germline ends. This CDR3 has 13 amino acids.

This chain joins TRBV7-2 and TRBJ2-3; D not resolved. Germline CDR1 and CDR2: SGHTA and FQGNSA. V lost 1 base and J 7 bases, leaving 9 bases between the germline ends. The CDR3 has 13 amino acids. The CDR3: CASSLELSYTQYF. The CDR3 nucleotides read TGTGCCAGCAGCTTAGAACTCTCCTATACGCAGTATTTT.

The rearrangement links TRBV30 to TRBJ1-2; 11 bases align to TRBD1. The CDR3 extends over 15 amino acids. After removal of 6 bases from V and 5 bases from J, the junction contained 11 bases not matched to a gene. Germline CDR1 and CDR2: GTSNPN and SVGIG (reference sequence). CDR3 nucleotide sequence: TGTGCCTGCTTGTTCTGGACAGGGGGCGAGTATGGCTACACCTTC. Its protein product is CACLFWTGGEYGYTF.

This chain connects TRBV14 to TRBJ1-5; 11 nucleotides line up with TRBD1. The germline gives CDR1 SGHDN, CDR2 FVKESK. There are 15 residues in the CDR3. The junction had 1 base not matched to a gene; V was cut back by 4 bases and J by 2 bases. CDR3 amino acids: CASSRTGGGNQPQHF. In DNA, the CDR3 is TGTGCCAGCAGCCGGACAGGGGGCGGCAATCAGCCCCAGCATTTT. Full variable domain (outside the CDR3, taken from reference TRBV14 and TRBJ1-5): EAGVTQFPSHSVIEKGQTVTLRCDPISGHDNLYWYRRVMGKEIKFLLHFVKESKQDESGMPNNRFLAERTGGTYSTLKVQPAELEDSGVYFCASSRTGGGNQPQHFGDGTRLSIL.

J is TRBJ1-1 and V is TRBV19; the match to TRBD1 covers 7 bases. The CDR3 runs to 14 residues. V shed 5 bases and J 0 bases; nucleotides not matched to a gene: 3. CDR1 is LNHDA, CDR2 SQIVND, per germline (reference sequence). The CDR3 nucleotides are TGTGCCAGTAGTGGGACAGCGATGAACACTGAAGCTTTCTTT. Amino acids: CASSGTAMNTEAFF. The full variable domain, completed using reference TRBV19 and TRBJ1-1, is DGGITQSPKYLFRKEGQNVTLSCEQNLNHDAMYWYRQDPGQGLRLIYYSQIVNDFQKGDIAEGYSVSREKKESFPLTVTSAQKNPTAFYLCASSGTAMNTEAFFGQGTRLTVV.

The table lists this clone with a count of one. V and J are TRBV9 and TRBJ2-1; 7 nucleotides align to TRBD1. CDR3 length equals 15 residues. The V segment lost 3 bases and the J segment 0 bases; nucleotides outside the gene matches: 3. Germline V gene data show CDR1 as SGDLS and CDR2 as YYNGEE. The CDR3: CASSETGSSYNEQFF. The CDR3 nucleotides read TGTGCCAGCAGCGAGACAGGGAGCTCCTACAATGAGCAGTTCTTC.

The chain combines TRBV3-1 (or the pseudogene TRBV3-2) with TRBJ2-5; no reliable D call. The CDR3 length is 12 residues. Germline CDR1 reads LGHDT; CDR2 reads YNNKEL (reference sequence). With 2 bases removed from V and 3 bases from J, the gap between germline ends came to 4 bases. CDR3 loop: CASSQWEETQYF. DNA of the CDR3: TGTGCCAGCAGCCAATGGGAAGAGACCCAGTACTTC.

The rearrangement joins TRBV5-6 to TRBJ1-5; D uncertain. In germline, CDR1 is SGHDT, CDR2 YYEEEE. This CDR3 is built from 14 residues. V lost 0 bases and J lost 1, with 5 bases in between. The CDR3, as DNA: TGTGCCAGCAGCTTGGGACAAAGCAATCAGCCCCAGCATTTT. It yields the protein CASSLGQSNQPQHF.

CDR3 sequence reads: CASSRDSNQPQHF. Here the CDR3 DNA reads TGCGCCAGCAGTCGGGACAGCAATCAGCCCCAGCATTTT. The V call is TRBV5-1, the J call TRBJ1-5; tentatively, D is TRBD1 (5 bases). The CDR3 has 13 amino acids. The V and J ends lost 5 bases and 1 base respectively, with 7 bases between them. CDR1 SGHRS and CDR2 YFSETQ come from the germline V gene.